The clone carrying this TCR beta chain was picked up a small number of times. The sample holds other DNA sequences that translate to the same CDR3. The trim removed 0 bases at V and 1 base at J, leaving 0 bases unmatched. Germline lookup yields CDR1 MNHEY and CDR2 SMNVEV (reference sequence). CDR3 length: 17 residues. These data originate in a study of T cell changes during pregnancy in multiple sclerosis. Method: immunoSEQ multiplex PCR; TCRdb's copy keeps in-frame clones and lacks some. Seen here are about 46,000 clones, 90% to 95% observed once, and the top ten hold about 4.5%. The source material was CD8+ T cells from peripheral blood mononuclear cells, sampled in the first trimester of pregnancy. This TCR derives from a female donor with multiple sclerosis, enrolled in a pregnancy study. The chain employs TRBV27 and TRBJ2-3, with 14 nucleotides matching TRBD2. For the CDR3, the DNA is TGTGCCAGCAGTTTATCGACTAGCGGGAGGGGCACAGATACGCAGTATTTT. Amino acids: CASSLSTSGRGTDTQYF.